The T cell receptor beta chain under discussion was sequenced for a study of shared T cell receptors in the human thymus. Method: immunoSEQ multiplex PCR; TCRdb's copy keeps in-frame clones and lacks some. The profile shows hundreds of thousands of clones, roughly 88% of them singletons. This CDR3 comprises 19 residues. The trim removed 5 bases at V and 0 bases at J, leaving 13 bases unmatched. In germline, CDR1 is LNHNV, CDR2 YYDKDF (reference sequence). The sample was also linked to a second study, of human thymus T cells.

This chain uses TRBV15 with TRBJ2-6; TRBD1 aligns across 7 bases. The sample taken for sequencing was thymocytes. This clonotype originated in a boy under two years old with a congenital heart defect. In DNA, the CDR3 is TGTGCCACCAGCCATGGAAGACAGGGCCCGAGCTCTGGGGCCAACGTCCTGACTTTC. It specifies CATSHGRQGPSSGANVLTF.